Following are 11 T cell receptor beta chains from one sample sequenced in a study of shared clonotypes between healthy human individuals. TCRdb keeps only in-frame clones here, not all; method: immunoSEQ multiplex PCR. The sample holds approximately 2.5 million clones, more than 85% seen once. The sequencing sample was made of naive CD4+ T cells from PBMCs. Subset in this sample: CD45RA+ positively selected. The receptors originated from a young man in good health. Some clones in this sample may be carry-over from other donors' samples.

This chain links TRBV5-1 with TRBJ2-3, with 9 bases that match TRBD1. V lost 3 bases to trimming and J lost 5 bases; unmatched junction nucleotides: 4. This CDR3 spans 14 amino acids. Germline values: CDR1 SGHRS, CDR2 YFSETQ. CDR3 residues: CASSSTGGEDTQYF. The CDR3 DNA sequence: TGCGCCAGCAGCTCCACAGGGGGCGAAGATACGCAGTATTTT.

Comments on this clone: Other nucleotide sequences in the sample specify the same CDR3. V and J are TRBV28 and TRBJ2-2; maybe TRBD2 (6 bases). Germline V gene sequence: CDR1 MDHEN, CDR2 SYDVKM. V was cut by 7 bases and J by 4 bases, with 10 bases left in between. The CDR3 spans 13 residues. The CDR3 DNA is TGTGCCAGCATTAGCGGAGTCACCGGGGAGCTGTTTTTT. Amino acids: CASISGVTGELFF.

This chain joins TRBV5-4 and TRBJ2-1; D assignment may be TRBD1 or TRBD2 (5 bases each). The V end was cut by 0 bases, the J end by 3 bases, with 16 bases between. This CDR3 is built from 17 residues. Per the germline V gene, CDR1 is SGHNT and CDR2 is YYREEE (reference sequence). The CDR3 DNA follows: TGTGCCAGCAGCTTGGGGGCAGGGACCGTCAACTACAATGAGCAGTTCTTC. This translates into CASSLGAGTVNYNEQFF.

Notes on this clone: The same CDR3 also results from other DNA sequences found in this sample. This chain joins TRBV20-1 and TRBJ1-2, with D possibly being TRBD1 (5 bases). V was cut by 3 bases and J by 4 bases, with 6 bases left in between. The CDR3 has 11 amino acids. Germline CDR1 is DFQATT and CDR2 is SNEGSKA (reference sequence). The CDR3 coding sequence is TGCAGTGCTAGGACAGCCTATGGCTACACCTTC. This encodes CSARTAYGYTF.

This chain's CDR3 is CASSAPGTSVANEQFF. The CDR3 DNA follows: TGTGCCAGCAGCGCCCCCGGGACTAGCGTCGCCAATGAGCAGTTCTTC. The chain combines TRBV9 with TRBJ2-1; 10 bases align to TRBD2. CDR3 size: 16 residues. V was pared by 3 bases and J by 6 bases, with 9 bases of the junction left unmatched. CDR1 is SGDLS, CDR2 YYNGEE, per germline.

The chain combines TRBV5-1 with TRBJ2-7; 11 bases match TRBD2. The V and J ends lost 3 bases and 5 bases, in that order; junction bases with no gene match: 10. Germline V gene lookup returns CDR1 SGHRS and CDR2 YFSETQ. This CDR3 has 16 amino acids. DNA for the CDR3: TGCGCCAGCAGCTCCCTAGCGGGAGGCCGAGACCACGAGCAGTACTTC. Residues: CASSSLAGGRDHEQYF.

The V call is TRBV28, the J call TRBJ2-3, with 7 bases that match TRBD2. Per germline, CDR1 MDHEN and CDR2 SYDVKM. The CDR3 has 15 amino acids. The junction had 4 bases not matched to a gene; V was cut back by 2 bases and J by 2 bases. The CDR3 sequence: CASSLLSGYTDTQYF. The DNA for the CDR3 is TGTGCCAGCAGTTTACTTAGCGGGTACACAGATACGCAGTATTTT.

A note on this clone: In the same sample, other DNA sequences code for this CDR3. The chain couples TRBV18 to TRBJ1-5; D is undetermined. CDR3 length: 14 residues. Looked up from germline, CDR1 is KGHSH and CDR2 is LQKENI. Trimming cost V 6 bases and J 1 base, with 10 bases left between them. The DNA for the CDR3 is TGTGCCAGCTCTCCAGGTAGGAGCAATCAGCCCCAGCATTTT. This encodes CASSPGRSNQPQHF.

This sequence joins TRBV27 and TRBJ1-5, with 7 bases lining up with TRBD1. After removal of 6 bases from V and 6 bases from J, the junction contained 8 bases not matched to a gene. This CDR3 has 14 residues. In germline, CDR1 is MNHEY, CDR2 SMNVEV (reference sequence). The CDR3 region is CASRPTGYGQPQHF. Here the CDR3 DNA reads TGTGCCAGCAGGCCGACAGGGTACGGTCAGCCCCAGCATTTT.

The chain carries TRBV6-5 and TRBJ2-5; D is perhaps TRBD2 (6 bases). Trimming shortened V by 9 bases and J by 7 bases, and 21 bases separated the two germline ends. CDR1 and CDR2 from the germline V gene are MNHEY and SVGAGI. CDR3 length: 14 amino acids. As DNA, the CDR3 is TGTGCCAGTAGAGAAGGGACTCTCCGGGGGACCCAGTACTTC. Amino acids: CASREGTLRGTQYF.

V and J are TRBV6-6 and TRBJ1-4, with TRBD1 matching 9 bases. V was pared by 5 bases and J by 8 bases, with 12 bases of the junction left unmatched. The length of the CDR3 is 16 residues. Germline V gene data show CDR1 as MNHNY and CDR2 as SVGAGI (reference sequence). The DNA for the CDR3 is TGTGCCAGCAGTACTATACGGGACAGGGTGGGCGAAAAACTGTTTTTT. Encoded protein: CASSTIRDRVGEKLFF.